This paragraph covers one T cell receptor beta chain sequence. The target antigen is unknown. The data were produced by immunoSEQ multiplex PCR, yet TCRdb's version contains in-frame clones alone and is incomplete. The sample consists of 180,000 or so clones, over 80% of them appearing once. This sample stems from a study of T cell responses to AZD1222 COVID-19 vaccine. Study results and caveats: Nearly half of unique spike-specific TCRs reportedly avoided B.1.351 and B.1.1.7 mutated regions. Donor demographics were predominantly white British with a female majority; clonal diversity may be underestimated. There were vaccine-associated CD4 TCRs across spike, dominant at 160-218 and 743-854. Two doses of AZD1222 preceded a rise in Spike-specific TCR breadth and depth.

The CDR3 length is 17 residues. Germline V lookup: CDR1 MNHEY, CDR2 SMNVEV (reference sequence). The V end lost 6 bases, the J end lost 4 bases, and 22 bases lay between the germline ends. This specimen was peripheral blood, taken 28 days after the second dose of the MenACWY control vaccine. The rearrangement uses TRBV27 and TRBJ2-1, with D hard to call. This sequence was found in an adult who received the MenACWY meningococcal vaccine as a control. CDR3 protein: CASSPERGRYFYNEQFF. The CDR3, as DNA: TGTGCCAGCAGCCCAGAACGAGGCAGATATTTTTACAATGAGCAGTTCTTC.